Below are 15 T cell receptor beta chains sequenced from a single sample in a study of tumor-infiltrating lymphocytes in primary liver carcinoma. Total RNA (around 500 ng) served as template for TCR beta cDNA synthesis primed by a constant-region primer. ARM-PCR was slightly modified, and three nested multiplex PCR rounds with it gave rise to the TCR beta libraries. Amplification in the first two PCR rounds was performed using TRBV1-TRBV30 forward primers and a C-beta reverse primer for roughly 9 cycles each. TCRdb processed the multiplex PCR reads anew with MiXCR; each CDR3 protein has one entry. The sample has 40,000 to 50,000 distinct CDR3 sequences, about 80% seen once. Co-extracted RNA and DNA came from roughly 21-30 mg of unsorted bulk tissue. What was sequenced was liver tumor tissue from sampling region 3. Subset of the sample: tumor region T3, left-lateral pole. These receptors all come from a man between 40 and 49 years old with primary liver carcinoma and hepatitis B virus infection.

A word on this clonotype: One end of the junction varies from germline; a read error may be responsible. V and J are TRBV6-1 and TRBJ2-7; D not resolved. Germline V gene data show CDR1 as MNHNS and CDR2 as SASEGT. CDR3 size: 12 residues. The CDR3 nucleotides read TGTGCCAACAGTGGGCCCTCCCACGAACAGTACTTC. The encoded protein is CANSGPSHEQYF.

This clonotype was recorded at least ten times. The gene calls are TRBV19 and TRBJ1-4; D unresolved. V gave up 5 bases and J gave up 7 bases, with 8 bases separating them. Germline assignment: CDR1 LNHDA and CDR2 SQIVND (reference sequence). There are 12 residues in the CDR3. CDR3 DNA: TGTGCCAGTAGTCTGACTCTTGAAAAACTGTTTTTT. Protein product: CASSLTLEKLFF.

Notes on this clonotype: Lacking the conserved final phenylalanine or tryptophan, this CDR3 likely reflects a read error. The rearrangement links TRBV11-1 to TRBJ2-3; D might be TRBD1 or TRBD2, each matching 5 bases. This CDR3 region has 16 residues. In germline, CDR1 is SGHAT, CDR2 FQDESV (reference sequence). Trimming cost V 5 bases and J 0 bases, with 15 bases left between them. The CDR3 region is CASSKALGVSTDTQYY. The CDR3 bases are TGTGCCAGCAGCAAGGCACTAGGGGTTAGCACAGATACGCAGTATTAT.

As to this clonotype: Germline is not matched at one junction end, which may reflect a read error. The gene calls are TRBV12-3 or TRBV12-4 and TRBJ2-5; D might be TRBD2 (5 bases). There are 14 residues in the CDR3. The DNA of the CDR3 is TGTGCCGGCAGTGCGACGGCCGGGGAAGAGACCCAGTGCTTC. It encodes CAGSATAGEETQCF.

Details on this clonotype: Germline is not matched at one junction end, which may reflect a read error. CDR3 nucleotides: TGCAGCGTTGAAGTACGGGACAGGGGAGTTGCAGATTCGCAGTATTTT. Its protein product is CSVEVRDRGVADSQYF. This chain joins TRBV29-1 and TRBJ2-3; 10 bases map to TRBD1. Germline lookup yields CDR1 SQVTM and CDR2 ANQGSEA. The CDR3 is made up of 16 amino acids.

As concerns this clonotype: Just one base apart from a much larger clone, this may be a read error. The J gene is TRBJ2-3, the V gene TRBV28; 13 positions match TRBD2. The CDR3 contains 18 residues. In germline, CDR1 is MDHEN, CDR2 SYDVKM. CDR3 sequence reads: CASSFPRLAGGRRDTRYF. The CDR3 region has the DNA TGTGCCAGCAGTTTCCCCCGACTAGCGGGAGGCCGCCGAGATACGCGGTATTTT.

A note on this clonotype: One end of the junction fails to match germline, which may point to a read error. This rearrangement joins TRBV5-4 to TRBJ2-1; D possibly corresponds to TRBD2 (7 bases). CDR1 is SGHNT, CDR2 YYREEE, per germline (reference sequence). This CDR3 region has 15 residues. The CDR3 loop reads CASSLVGGPLNELFF. In nucleotides, the CDR3 is TGTGCTAGCAGCTTGGTCGGGGGGCCCCTCAATGAGCTGTTCTTC.

As regards this clonotype: A much larger clonotype is one base distant, so this may be a read error. This chain uses TRBV20-1 with TRBJ1-5; D is undetermined. The ends were cut back, 5 bases at V and 11 bases at J, with 16 bases in the middle. CDR1 DFQATT and CDR2 SNEGSKA come from the germline V gene (reference sequence). This CDR3 region has 12 residues. The CDR3 bases are TGCAGTGCTTCGGACTGTAGCAAGACCCAGCATTTT. This codes for CSASDCSKTQHF.

With regard to this clonotype: Mismatch with germline at one junction end may stem from a read error. The chain couples TRBV29-1 to TRBJ1-1; D gene uncertain. This CDR3 is 12 amino acids long. Germline lookup yields CDR1 SQVTM and CDR2 ANQGSEA. The CDR3 sequence is CIVEGMNTEAFF. CDR3 in DNA: TGTATCGTTGAAGGCATGAACACTGAAGCTTTCTTT.

This clonotype occurred many times. This sequence joins TRBV6-1 and TRBJ1-5; 7 nucleotides match TRBD1. Germline CDR1 and CDR2: MNHNS and SASEGT. With V trimmed by 6 bases and J by 3 bases, 8 bases remained unmatched. The CDR3 consists of 15 residues. CDR3: CASRLDRVDNQPQHF. The CDR3 coding sequence is TGTGCCAGCAGATTAGACAGGGTTGACAATCAGCCCCAGCATTTT.

On this clonotype itself: An end of the junction does not agree with germline; a read error may underlie this. The gene calls are TRBV5-1 and TRBJ2-7; D is uncertain. From germline, CDR1 is SGHRS and CDR2 YFSETQ. The CDR3 totals 14 residues. For the CDR3, the DNA is TGCGCCAGGAGCTTGGGCCCAGGTTCCTACGAGCAGTACTTC. This codes for CARSLGPGSYEQYF.

To note about this clonotype: Sequence at one end of the junction differs from germline and may be a read error. The J gene is TRBJ2-5, the V gene TRBV11-2; 7 positions match TRBD1. Germline CDR1 reads SGHAT; CDR2 reads FQNNGV. The CDR3 is 14 residues long. CDR3 nucleotide sequence: TGTGCCAGCGGCTTAGGGACAGTACAAGAGACCCAGCACTTC. Its translation is CASGLGTVQETQHF.

A word on this clonotype: Mismatch with germline at one junction end may stem from a read error. The V and J genes are TRBV11-2 and TRBJ2-7; D perhaps matches TRBD2 (5 bases). Germline V gene data show CDR1 as SGHAT and CDR2 as FQNNGV. The CDR3 is 15 amino acids. The CDR3 loop is CTSGLSVGVSYEQYF. The CDR3 coding sequence is TGTACCAGCGGCCTATCTGTGGGAGTATCCTACGAGCAGTACTTC.

A note on this clonotype: The junction departs from germline at one end; a sequencing error may be responsible. V is TRBV5-1 and J is TRBJ1-1; possible D gene TRBD1, 5 bases. Per the germline V gene, CDR1 is SGHRS and CDR2 is YFSETQ. The CDR3 sequence is 14 residues long. CDR3 DNA: TGCGCCAGCACCTTGGGGGAGAGCTCGACTGAAGCTTTCTTT. Translated: CASTLGESSTEAFF.

With regard to this clonotype: The CDR3 does not end in the conserved phenylalanine or tryptophan, so this is likely a read error. V usage is TRBV6-6 and J usage is TRBJ1-6; D remains unclear. Per germline, CDR1 MNHNY and CDR2 SVGAGI (reference sequence). This CDR3 has 13 residues. CDR3 nucleotide sequence: TGTGCCGGCCGGAGCTCCTATAATTCACTCCTCCACTAT. Translated: CAGRSSYNSLLHY.